This T cell receptor (beta chain) originates from a study of radiation and T cells in renal cell carcinoma. Notes on the study in general: In blood, top tumor clones expanded by 2 weeks, shrinking by 4.

Time point defined: baseline pretreatment blood. Regarding treatment: 15 Gy SBRT to primary tumor, nephrectomy 4 weeks later. Serial blood draws occurred at baseline and 2 and 4 weeks post-SBRT. This renal cell carcinoma was of the clear cell type. Worth noting for this clone: Its target is not known.

Trimming shortened V by 5 bases and J by 4 bases, and 14 bases separated the two germline ends. The CDR3 length is 14 residues. Germline-derived CDR1 and CDR2 are SGHAT and FQNNGV. The table came from immunoSEQ multiplex PCR; TCRdb's copy has only in-frame clones and leaves some out. The table has 140,000 or so clones, about 88% seen once; the top ten hold approximately 12%. The clonotype originates from a woman between 50 and 59 years old with renal cell carcinoma. This chain connects TRBV11-2 to TRBJ2-5; D remains ambiguous. Source: blood, taken from a patient whose treatment included radiotherapy and nephrectomy. The CDR3 DNA reads as TGTGCCAGCAGCCAGTTCTCGGTCGGAGAGACCCAGTACTTC. Amino acid sequence: CASSQFSVGETQYF.